This TCR beta chain is from a study of identical twins. Via MiXCR, TCRdb re-called the 5' RACE reads, giving one row per CDR3 protein. The sample yields 430,000 or so distinct CDR3 sequences, approximately 24% seen once. The germline gives CDR1 SGHVS, CDR2 FNYEAQ. V dropped 2 bases and J dropped 10; count of bases not matched to a gene: 6. The length of the CDR3 is 15 residues. This same sample was also taken into another study, of T cells expressing NK-cell markers. As that study records: Among several donors, these clonotypes also ranked first in the CD3+CD56-NKG2C+ fraction.

Material: CD4+ T cells sorted from blood. The gene calls are TRBV7-6 and TRBJ2-1, with 12 positions matching TRBD2. The sequence was collected from a woman under 30 in good health. CDR3 loop: CASSLRLAGVGEQFF. CDR3 sequence (DNA): TGTGCCAGCAGCTTACGACTAGCGGGAGTTGGCGAGCAGTTCTTC.